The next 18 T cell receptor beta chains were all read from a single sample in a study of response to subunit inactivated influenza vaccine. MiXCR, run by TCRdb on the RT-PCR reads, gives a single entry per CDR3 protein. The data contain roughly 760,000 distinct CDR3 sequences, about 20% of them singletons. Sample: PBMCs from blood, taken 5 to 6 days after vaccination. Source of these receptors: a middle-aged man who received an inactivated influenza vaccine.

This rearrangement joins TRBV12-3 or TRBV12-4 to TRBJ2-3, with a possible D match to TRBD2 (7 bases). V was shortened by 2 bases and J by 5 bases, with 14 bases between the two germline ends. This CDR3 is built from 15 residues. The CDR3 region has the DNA TGTGCCAGCAGTTTATGGGGGGGCCCGGAAGATACGCAGTATTTT. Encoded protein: CASSLWGGPEDTQYF.

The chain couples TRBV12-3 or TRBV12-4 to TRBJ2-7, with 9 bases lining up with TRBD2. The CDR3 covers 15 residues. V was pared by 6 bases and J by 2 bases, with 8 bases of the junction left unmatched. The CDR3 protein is CASRDLGLAPYEQYF. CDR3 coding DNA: TGTGCCAGCAGGGACCTGGGACTAGCACCCTACGAGCAGTACTTC.

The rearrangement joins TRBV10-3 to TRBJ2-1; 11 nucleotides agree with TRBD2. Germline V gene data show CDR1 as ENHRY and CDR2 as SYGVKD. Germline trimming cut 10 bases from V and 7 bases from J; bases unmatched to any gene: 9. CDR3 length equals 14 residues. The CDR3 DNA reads TGTGCCAGTGCACTAGCGGGAGTACCGAATGAGCAGTTCTTC. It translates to CASALAGVPNEQFF.

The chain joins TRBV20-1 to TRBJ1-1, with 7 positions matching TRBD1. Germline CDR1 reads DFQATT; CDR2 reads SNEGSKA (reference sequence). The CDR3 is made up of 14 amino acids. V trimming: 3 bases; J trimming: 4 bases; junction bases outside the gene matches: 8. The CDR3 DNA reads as TGCAGTGCTAGTAACCCCAGGGGGGTCACTGAAGCTTTCTTT. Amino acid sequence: CSASNPRGVTEAFF.

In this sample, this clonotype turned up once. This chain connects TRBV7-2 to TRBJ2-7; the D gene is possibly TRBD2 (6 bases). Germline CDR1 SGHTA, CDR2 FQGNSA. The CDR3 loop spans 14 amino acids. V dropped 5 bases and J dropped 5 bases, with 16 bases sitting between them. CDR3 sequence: CASSKQRRGDEQYF. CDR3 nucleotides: TGTGCCAGCAGCAAGCAACGACGCGGGGACGAGCAGTACTTC.

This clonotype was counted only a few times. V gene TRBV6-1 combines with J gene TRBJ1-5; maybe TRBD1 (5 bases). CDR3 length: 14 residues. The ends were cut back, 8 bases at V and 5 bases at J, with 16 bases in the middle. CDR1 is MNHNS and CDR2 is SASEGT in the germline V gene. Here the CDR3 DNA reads TGTGCCAGCGACAGCCACGGGAAATATCAGCCCCAGCATTTT. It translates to CASDSHGKYQPQHF.

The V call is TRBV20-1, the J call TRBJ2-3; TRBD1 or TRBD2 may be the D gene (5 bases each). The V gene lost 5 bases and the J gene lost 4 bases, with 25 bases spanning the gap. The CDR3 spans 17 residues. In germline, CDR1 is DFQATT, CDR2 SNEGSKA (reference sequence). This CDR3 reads CSAQDYYSAKGADTQYF. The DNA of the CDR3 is TGCAGTGCTCAAGACTATTATAGCGCAAAAGGGGCAGATACGCAGTATTTT.

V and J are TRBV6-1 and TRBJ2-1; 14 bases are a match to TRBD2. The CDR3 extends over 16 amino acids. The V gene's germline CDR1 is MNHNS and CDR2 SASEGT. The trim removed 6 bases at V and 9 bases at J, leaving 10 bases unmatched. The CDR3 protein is CASRAPGLAGAGEQFF. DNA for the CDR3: TGTGCCAGCAGAGCTCCGGGACTAGCGGGAGCAGGTGAGCAGTTCTTC.

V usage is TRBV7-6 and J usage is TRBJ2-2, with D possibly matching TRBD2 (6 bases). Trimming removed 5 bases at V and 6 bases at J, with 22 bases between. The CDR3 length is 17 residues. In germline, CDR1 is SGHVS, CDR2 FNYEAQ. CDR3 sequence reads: CASSPVPDWTKAGELFF. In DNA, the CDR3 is TGTGCCAGCAGCCCCGTCCCTGATTGGACTAAGGCCGGGGAGCTGTTTTTT.

The CDR3 loop is CASTRDGAYEQYF. In DNA form, the CDR3 reads TGCGCCAGCACCCGGGATGGCGCTTACGAGCAGTACTTC. This sequence joins TRBV5-1 and TRBJ2-7, with TRBD2 as a possible D gene (5 bases). Germline V gene data show CDR1 as SGHRS and CDR2 as YFSETQ. V was clipped by 6 bases and J by 4 bases, with 14 bases between them. This CDR3 spans 13 amino acids.

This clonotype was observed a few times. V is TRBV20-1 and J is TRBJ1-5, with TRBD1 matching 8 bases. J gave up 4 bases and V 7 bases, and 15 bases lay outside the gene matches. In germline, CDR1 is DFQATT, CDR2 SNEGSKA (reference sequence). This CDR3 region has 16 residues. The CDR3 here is CSGVAGTGTGNQPQHF. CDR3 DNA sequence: TGCAGTGGGGTAGCCGGGACCGGGACAGGAAATCAGCCCCAGCATTTT.

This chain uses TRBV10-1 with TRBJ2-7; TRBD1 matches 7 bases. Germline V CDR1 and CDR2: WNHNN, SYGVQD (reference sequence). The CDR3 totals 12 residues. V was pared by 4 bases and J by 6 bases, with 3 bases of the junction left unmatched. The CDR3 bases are TGCGCCAGCAGTGGCCCAGGGGGCGAGCAGTACTTC. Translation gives CASSGPGGEQYF.

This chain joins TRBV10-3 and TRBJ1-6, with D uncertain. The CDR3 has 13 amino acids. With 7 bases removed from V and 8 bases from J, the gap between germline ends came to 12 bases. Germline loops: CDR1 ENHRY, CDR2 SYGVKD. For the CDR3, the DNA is TGTGCCATCAACCCGGGCCGTCATTCACCCCTCCACTTT. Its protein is CAINPGRHSPLHF.

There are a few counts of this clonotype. In DNA form, the CDR3 reads TGTGCCAGCAGGGTTATCGGGGAGAATGAGCAGTTCTTC. It yields the protein CASRVIGENEQFF. V and J are TRBV7-2 and TRBJ2-1, with D perhaps TRBD2 (5 bases). The CDR3 runs to 13 residues. Germline V gene sequence: CDR1 SGHTA, CDR2 FQGNSA. V was trimmed by 6 bases and J by 7 bases, leaving 13 bases between them.

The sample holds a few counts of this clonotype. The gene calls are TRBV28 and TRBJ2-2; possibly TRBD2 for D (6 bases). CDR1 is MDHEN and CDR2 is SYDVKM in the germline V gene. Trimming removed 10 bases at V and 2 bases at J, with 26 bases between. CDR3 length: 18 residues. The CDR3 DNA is TGTGCCACCCAAACCCCTAGCAATAGCGGACTAAACACCGGGGAGCTGTTTTTT. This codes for CATQTPSNSGLNTGELFF.

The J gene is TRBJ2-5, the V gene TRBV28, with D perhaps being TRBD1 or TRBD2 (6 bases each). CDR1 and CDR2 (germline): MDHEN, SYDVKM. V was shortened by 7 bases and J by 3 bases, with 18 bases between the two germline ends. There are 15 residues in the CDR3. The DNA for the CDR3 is TGTGCCAGCACCACGGGGGCCTCATTGAAAGAGACCCAGTACTTC. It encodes CASTTGASLKETQYF.

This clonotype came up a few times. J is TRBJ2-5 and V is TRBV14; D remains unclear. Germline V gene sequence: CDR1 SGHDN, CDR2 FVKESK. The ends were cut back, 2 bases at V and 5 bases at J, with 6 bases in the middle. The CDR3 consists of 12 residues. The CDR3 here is CASSQLRETQYF. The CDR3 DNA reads TGTGCCAGCAGCCAACTGAGGGAGACCCAGTACTTC. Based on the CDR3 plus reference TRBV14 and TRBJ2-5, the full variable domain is EAGVTQFPSHSVIEKGQTVTLRCDPISGHDNLYWYRRVMGKEIKFLLHFVKESKQDESGMPNNRFLAERTGGTYSTLKVQPAELEDSGVYFCASSQLRETQYFGPGTRLLVL.

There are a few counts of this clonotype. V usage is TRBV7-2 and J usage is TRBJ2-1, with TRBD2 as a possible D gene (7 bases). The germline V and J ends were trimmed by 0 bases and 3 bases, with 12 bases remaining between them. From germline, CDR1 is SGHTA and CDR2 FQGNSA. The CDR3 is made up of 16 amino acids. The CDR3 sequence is CASSLAGAGVYNEQFF. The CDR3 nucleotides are TGTGCCAGCAGCTTAGCGGGGGCGGGAGTCTACAATGAGCAGTTCTTC. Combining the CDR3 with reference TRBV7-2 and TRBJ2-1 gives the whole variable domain GAGVSQSPSNKVTEKGKDVELRCDPISGHTALYWYRQSLGQGLEFLIYFQGNSAPDKSGLPSDRFSAERTGGSVSTLTIQRTQQEDSAVYLCASSLAGAGVYNEQFFGPGTRLTVL.